This TCR beta chain was profiled in a study of identical twins. Study outcomes and limitations: With monozygotic twins, out-of-frame TCR alpha sharing exceeded what models estimated.

V trimming: 5 bases; J trimming: 7 bases; junction bases outside the gene matches: 7. CDR1 and CDR2 (germline): SEHNR, FQNEAQ (reference sequence). The CDR3 is 14 amino acids. MiXCR, applied by TCRdb to the 5' RACE reads, yields one record per CDR3 protein. Among fewer than 900,000 distinct CDR3 sequences, 15% to 20% were seen once, and the ten largest hold over 10%. As regards this clonotype: Its antigen remains unidentified.

This same sample was also taken into another study, of T cells expressing NK-cell markers. As reported in that work: Sequencing covered eight donors, seven HCMV-seropositive and one seronegative. Certain NKG2C+ T cell clones were expanded, and their HCMV specificity remained unclear.

The TCR was taken from a woman between 18 and 30 years old in good health. V gene TRBV7-9 combines with J gene TRBJ1-4, with 7 bases that match TRBD1. The sample was PBMCs. CDR3 region: CASSTAGGGEKLFF. CDR3 DNA sequence: TGTGCCAGCAGCACCGCAGGGGGGGGTGAAAAACTGTTTTTT.